Listed below are T cell receptor beta chains from one sample, sequenced in a study of identical twins. Each CDR3 protein is one row after TCRdb ran MiXCR on the 5' RACE reads. Of 1.5 million to 2 million distinct CDR3 sequences in the sample, around 29% are singletons; the top ten hold approximately 0.25%. Sequencing was done on a sample of cord blood. These receptors all come from a newborn girl in good health. Each CDR3 is given with its conserved first and last residue. D genes are given only for firm matches. Size is omitted from some rows. Given values are once, few, many or a class for expanded clones.

>many|TRBD1|TRBJ1-2|TRBV6-5
TGTGCCAGCAGTTACATGGACAGGGGGCTCTATGGCTACACCTTC
CASSYMDRGLYGYTF
>few|.|TRBJ2-7|TRBV4-1
TGCGCCAGCAGCCCCCGGGGAGATACGCAGCAGTACTTC
CASSPRGDTQQYF
>few|.|TRBJ1-2|TRBV20-1
TGCAGTGCCTCCGACCGGGGGCATGACTATGGCTACACCTTC
CSASDRGHDYGYTF
>many|.|TRBJ2-4|TRBV5-1
TGCGCCAGCAGCTTGGCCCCCCAAAACATTCAGTACTTC
CASSLAPQNIQYF
>.|TRBD1|TRBJ2-3|TRBV20-1
TGCAGTGAAAAGGACAGGGGGACAGATACGCAGTATTTT
CSEKDRGTDTQYF
>few|.|TRBJ2-2|TRBV21-1
TGTGCCAGCGGTTTTCGGGACAGGAACACCGGGGAGCTGTTTTTT
CASGFRDRNTGELFF
>.|.|TRBJ2-7|TRBV12-3/TRBV12-4
TGTGCCAGCACCCTGGGACTTGTCTCCTACAATGAGCAGTACTTC
CASTLGLVSYNEQYF
>.|.|TRBJ2-7|TRBV29-1
TGCAGCGTTGGGCTGGCCCTCGCCTACGAGCAGTACTTC
CSVGLALAYEQYF
>.|.|TRBJ1-6|TRBV27
TGTGCCAGCAGTTTCGCGGGGGCCTCCTATAATTCACCCCTCCACTTT
CASSFAGASYNSPLHF
>few|.|TRBJ2-7|TRBV7-2
TGTGCCAGCACCCGAATTCCCCCCTACGAGCAGTACTTC
CASTRIPPYEQYF
>few|.|TRBJ1-4|TRBV5-6
TGTGCCAGCAGCGGTCACGAACGGGGAAATAATGAAAAACTGTTTTTT
CASSGHERGNNEKLFF
>.|.|TRBJ2-1|TRBV28
TGTGCCAGCAGTTTTCTAGATGGAGGCTCCTACAATGAGCAGTTCTTC
CASSFLDGGSYNEQFF
>few|TRBD2|TRBJ2-1|TRBV20-1
TGCAGTGCTCTCGGGACTACCTACAATGAGCAGTTCTTC
CSALGTTYNEQFF
>few|.|TRBJ1-2|TRBV4-2
TGTGCCAGCAGCCAAGATCCCGCGAACGGCTACACCTTC
CASSQDPANGYTF
>few|TRBD2|TRBJ2-1|TRBV27
TGTGCCAGCAGACGGACTAGCGGGAGTATTAATGAGCAGTTCTTC
CASRRTSGSINEQFF